This T cell receptor beta chain was obtained from a study of T cells in localized non-small cell lung cancer. This table comes from immunoSEQ multiplex PCR, and its TCRdb copy is limited to in-frame clones, with some not included. In the table there are fewer than 45,000 clones, approximately 86% of which are singletons. Source: peripheral blood, taken before any cancer treatment. This clonotype originated in a man aged 40 to 70 with stage I lung adenocarcinoma.

DNA for the CDR3: TGTGCCAGCAGCCGAGGGACAGACACTGAAGCTTTCTTT. Its protein product is CASSRGTDTEAFF. The chain recombines TRBV7-9 with TRBJ1-1; 7 bases are shared with TRBD1. Trimming removed 5 bases from V and 3 bases from J; junction bases left unmatched: 3. The CDR3 consists of 13 residues. Germline loops: CDR1 SEHNR, CDR2 FQNEAQ (reference sequence).